What follows are 30 T cell receptor beta chains derived from one specimen sequenced in a study of radiotherapy plus CTLA-4 blockade in lung cancer. The protocol was immunoSEQ multiplex PCR, while the TCRdb copy is restricted to in-frame clones and leaves out a portion. The data show more than 90,000 clones, roughly four fifths seen once. Source: peripheral blood, taken from a patient treated with radiotherapy plus ipilimumab. These receptors all stem from a human donor with non-small cell lung cancer that progressed on radiotherapy plus ipilimumab.

CDR3 in amino acids: CASSLRADPQYF. DNA of the CDR3: TGTGCCAGCAGCCTACGAGCGGATCCCCAGTACTTC. The rearrangement uses TRBV11-2 and TRBJ2-5; tentative D call: TRBD2 (5 bases). The CDR3 consists of 12 residues. V lost 5 bases to trimming and J lost 9 bases, with 13 bases between them. Per germline, CDR1 SGHAT and CDR2 FQNNGV.

As DNA, the CDR3 is TGTGCCAGCAGTTTATTCAATGAGCAGTTCTTC. Encoded protein: CASSLFNEQFF. The chain is built from TRBV28 and TRBJ2-1; D unclear. This CDR3 contains 11 residues. Trimming removed 1 base at V and 6 bases at J, with 1 base between. The germline V gene has CDR1 MDHEN and CDR2 SYDVKM.

V and J are TRBV27 and TRBJ2-1; 7 nucleotides line up with TRBD2. The CDR3 runs to 16 residues. J was trimmed by 4 bases and V by 5 bases; bases with no gene match: 11. CDR1 MNHEY and CDR2 SMNVEV come from the germline V gene (reference sequence). The CDR3 DNA follows: TGTGCCAGCAGTCCTGCTCGGGGCGGGGGATACAATGAGCAGTTCTTC. This sequence encodes CASSPARGGGYNEQFF.

The genes are TRBV2 and TRBJ2-5; 14 nucleotides align to TRBD2. The CDR3 covers 18 residues. Trimming took 7 bases from V and 4 from J; bases not matched to a gene: 14. The V gene's germline CDR1 is SNHLY and CDR2 FYNNEI. The CDR3 region is CASNTVTSGRARAETQYF. For the CDR3, the DNA is TGTGCCAGCAACACGGTGACTAGCGGGAGGGCCAGGGCAGAGACCCAGTACTTC.

This clone came up a few times. The rearrangement uses TRBV27 and TRBJ2-5; 11 bases fit TRBD2. This CDR3 comprises 15 residues. The V segment lost 11 bases and the J segment 5 bases; nucleotides outside the gene matches: 13. Germline CDR1 MNHEY, CDR2 SMNVEV (reference sequence). This chain's CDR3 is CASRAKLAGGETQYF. The CDR3, as DNA: TGTGCCTCAAGAGCCAAGCTAGCGGGAGGTGAGACCCAGTACTTC.

The chain joins TRBV29-1 to TRBJ2-5; TRBD2 is a possible D gene (5 bases). The CDR3 runs 12 residues. Trimming took 1 base from V and 4 from J, leaving 7 bases between them. CDR1 is SQVTM and CDR2 is ANQGSEA in the germline V gene. The chain's CDR3 is CSVEGGRETQYF. The CDR3 DNA sequence: TGCAGCGTTGAAGGCGGGCGAGAGACCCAGTACTTC.

The chain is built from TRBV7-6 and TRBJ1-2, with D possibly TRBD1 on 5 matching bases. Per germline, CDR1 SGHVS and CDR2 FNYEAQ. V dropped 1 base and J dropped 6 bases, with 12 bases sitting between them. This CDR3 comprises 14 residues. The CDR3 loop is CASSLVRGPHGYTF. The CDR3, as DNA: TGTGCCAGCAGCTTAGTTCGGGGCCCCCATGGCTACACCTTC. Drawing the rest from reference TRBV7-6 and TRBJ1-2, the complete variable domain is GAGVSQSPRYKVTKRGQDVALRCDPISGHVSLYWYRQALGQGPEFLTYFNYEAQQDKSGLPNDRFSAERPEGSISTLTIQRTEQRDSAMYRCASSLVRGPHGYTFGSGTRLTVV.

CDR3 residues: CASRRGTQPQHF. DNA for the CDR3: TGTGCCAGTAGGAGGGGTACTCAGCCCCAGCATTTT. This sequence joins TRBV19 and TRBJ1-5; D is possibly TRBD1 (5 bases). V was pared by 6 bases and J by 6 bases, with 9 bases between. Germline V CDR1 and CDR2: LNHDA, SQIVND (reference sequence). The length of the CDR3 is 12 residues.

The chain employs TRBV19 and TRBJ2-5; TRBD2 matches at 9 bases. The CDR3 contains 14 residues. Germline CDR1 reads LNHDA; CDR2 reads SQIVND (reference sequence). The trim removed 4 bases at V and 9 bases at J, leaving 9 bases unmatched. The CDR3 is CASSKAGGLLAQYF. CDR3 nucleotides: TGTGCCAGTAGTAAAGCGGGAGGTCTTCTCGCCCAGTACTTC. Full variable domain (outside the CDR3, taken from reference TRBV19 and TRBJ2-5): DGGITQSPKYLFRKEGQNVTLSCEQNLNHDAMYWYRQDPGQGLRLIYYSQIVNDFQKGDIAEGYSVSREKKESFPLTVTSAQKNPTAFYLCASSKAGGLLAQYFGPGTRLLVL.

V is TRBV5-1 and J is TRBJ1-1; TRBD1 agrees at 7 bases. With V trimmed by 3 bases and J by 0 bases, 5 bases remained unmatched. This CDR3 has 15 residues. CDR1 and CDR2 from the germline V gene are SGHRS and YFSETQ. In DNA form, the CDR3 reads TGCGCCAGCAGCTCGGGACAGCCCTTGAACACTGAAGCTTTCTTT. Its protein product is CASSSGQPLNTEAFF.

The chain is built from TRBV11-2 and TRBJ2-7, with 8 bases lining up with TRBD1. This CDR3 spans 12 amino acids. Trimming at V came to 4 bases and at J to 4 bases, leaving 0 bases not matched to a gene. Germline assignment: CDR1 SGHAT and CDR2 FQNNGV. The chain's CDR3 is CASSWTGYEQYF. CDR3 in DNA: TGTGCCAGCAGCTGGACAGGGTACGAGCAGTACTTC.

This clone was observed a handful of times. The chain is built from TRBV6-4 and TRBJ2-1; 7 bases line up with TRBD1. After removal of 8 bases from V and 6 bases from J, the junction contained 7 bases not matched to a gene. The germline V gene encodes CDR1 MRHNA and CDR2 SNTAGT. There are 13 residues in the CDR3. The CDR3: CASSTGLGNEQFF. The CDR3 DNA is TGTGCCAGCTCGACAGGGCTGGGCAATGAGCAGTTCTTC.

V and J are TRBV2 and TRBJ1-3; the match to TRBD1 covers 9 bases. V shed 8 bases, J shed 0 bases, and the junction held 11 bases outside the gene matches. The germline V gene encodes CDR1 SNHLY and CDR2 FYNNEI. This CDR3 has 17 amino acids. As DNA, the CDR3 is TGTGCCAGCCTATTGGGACAGGGAGCCATCTCTGGAAACACCATATATTTT. Translated: CASLLGQGAISGNTIYF.

The chain combines TRBV6-1 with TRBJ2-3, with D possibly matching TRBD2 (6 bases). Germline V gene lookup returns CDR1 MNHNS and CDR2 SASEGT. The CDR3 length is 13 residues. The V and J ends lost 7 bases and 8 bases respectively, with 16 bases between them. The CDR3 DNA reads TGTGCCAGCACCGGGAGCCAGCGAGGTACGCAGTATTTT. Protein: CASTGSQRGTQYF.

The gene calls are TRBV28 and TRBJ2-7; no clear D. The CDR3 contains 16 residues. The germline CDR1 and CDR2 sequences are MDHEN and SYDVKM. Trimming shortened V by 5 bases and J by 3 bases, and 20 bases separated the two germline ends. CDR3 sequence reads: CASSPRAAIPFYEQYV. CDR3 bases: TGTGCCAGCAGTCCCCGGGCCGCTATACCGTTCTACGAGCAGTACGTC.

This rearrangement joins TRBV5-5 to TRBJ1-4; D is possibly TRBD1 (6 bases). The CDR3 length is 15 residues. From germline, CDR1 is SGHKS and CDR2 YYEKEE (reference sequence). V lost 3 bases and J 8 bases, leaving 17 bases between the germline ends. CDR3 nucleotides: TGTGCCAGCAGCTCATACAGGGACGAAGGGGAAAAACTGTTTTTT. Amino acids: CASSSYRDEGEKLFF.

The chain joins TRBV7-2 to TRBJ1-1; TRBD1 aligns across 8 bases. The CDR3 is 14 amino acids. Germline-derived CDR1 and CDR2 are SGHTA and FQGNSA. Unmatched junction bases numbered 10, after V lost 6 bases and J lost 7 bases. CDR3 residues: CASRPQGASSEAFF. CDR3 bases: TGTGCCAGCAGGCCTCAGGGGGCGAGCAGTGAAGCTTTCTTT. The whole variable domain, filled in from reference TRBV7-2 and TRBJ1-1, reads GAGVSQSPSNKVTEKGKDVELRCDPISGHTALYWYRQSLGQGLEFLIYFQGNSAPDKSGLPSDRFSAERTGGSVSTLTIQRTQQEDSAVYLCASRPQGASSEAFFGQGTRLTVV.

The rearrangement links TRBV19 to TRBJ2-7, with D unresolved. This CDR3 comprises 13 residues. The germline CDR1 and CDR2 sequences are LNHDA and SQIVND (reference sequence). Trimming stripped 3 bases from V and 1 base from J, with 7 bases between. CDR3 residues: CASSIGASYEQYF. Written as DNA, the CDR3 is TGTGCCAGTAGTATCGGTGCATCCTACGAGCAGTACTTC.

This rearrangement joins TRBV10-2 to TRBJ1-5; possible D gene TRBD1, 5 bases. In germline, CDR1 is WSHSY, CDR2 SAAADI. The CDR3 is made up of 13 amino acids. V dropped 3 bases and J dropped 2 bases, with 5 bases sitting between them. Here the CDR3 DNA reads TGCGCCAGCAGTGAAGGGGGCAATCAGCCCCAGCATTTT. Its protein product is CASSEGGNQPQHF.

The chain combines TRBV28 with TRBJ2-7, with TRBD1 identical over 9 bases. Germline trimming cut 5 bases from V and 3 bases from J; bases unmatched to any gene: 5. CDR1 is MDHEN, CDR2 SYDVKM, per germline. This CDR3 is 14 amino acids long. CDR3: CASSRDRVVYEQYF. Written as DNA, the CDR3 is TGTGCCAGCAGTCGGGACAGGGTGGTCTACGAGCAGTACTTC.

V is TRBV5-4 and J is TRBJ2-3; no clear D. CDR1 is SGHNT, CDR2 YYREEE, per germline (reference sequence). The CDR3 contains 14 residues. Trimming cost V 1 base and J 0 bases, with 6 bases left between them. The CDR3 loop reads CASSLTTSTDTQYF. The CDR3 nucleotides are TGTGCCAGCAGCTTGACGACTAGCACAGATACGCAGTATTTT.

This chain connects TRBV5-6 to TRBJ2-5; tentatively, D is TRBD1 or TRBD2 (5 bases each). The CDR3 is 12 amino acids. Germline-derived CDR1 and CDR2 are SGHDT and YYEEEE. V lost 5 bases, J lost 5 bases, and 10 bases lay in between. The CDR3 nucleotides are TGTGCCAGCAGGAGGGGCTCTGAGACCCAGTACTTC. As protein: CASRRGSETQYF.

The V call is TRBV27, the J call TRBJ2-1, with 10 nucleotides matching TRBD2. With V trimmed by 4 bases and J by 7 bases, 10 bases remained unmatched. This CDR3 has 16 residues. Germline CDR1 and CDR2: MNHEY and SMNVEV (reference sequence). The CDR3 loop reads CASSYGVTSGINEQFF. The DNA of the CDR3 is TGTGCCAGCAGTTATGGTGTAACTAGCGGGATAAATGAGCAGTTCTTC.

J is TRBJ2-3 and V is TRBV5-6; weak D call: TRBD1 (5 bases). V was trimmed by 2 bases and J by 4 bases, leaving 14 bases between them. The CDR3 covers 15 residues. Germline V gene lookup returns CDR1 SGHDT and CDR2 YYEEEE. CDR3 in amino acids: CASSFLGPGADTQYF. The CDR3 nucleotides read TGTGCCAGCAGCTTTTTGGGGCCCGGCGCAGATACGCAGTATTTT.

The CDR3 sequence: CASSPRGDRSSYEQYV. CDR3 nucleotides: TGTGCCAGCTCACCACGAGGAGACAGGTCATCCTACGAGCAGTACGTC. The J gene is TRBJ2-7, the V gene TRBV18; TRBD1 is a possible D gene (6 bases). Germline V CDR1 and CDR2: KGHSH, LQKENI. V was pared by 1 base and J by 1 base, with 14 bases between. The CDR3 loop spans 16 amino acids.

The CDR3 sequence is CASSLGGGSGYTF. The CDR3 DNA reads TGTGCCAGCAGCTTAGGCGGGGGGAGCGGCTACACCTTC. The chain recombines TRBV5-4 with TRBJ1-2, with D maybe TRBD1 (5 bases). Trimming pared 2 bases from V and 8 bases from J, leaving 13 bases between. In germline, CDR1 is SGHNT, CDR2 YYREEE (reference sequence). The CDR3 length is 13 residues.

This chain connects TRBV10-3 to TRBJ2-5, with D unclear. Deletions cut 6 bases from V and 5 bases from J, with 13 bases between. The CDR3 covers 13 residues. CDR1 and CDR2 from the germline V gene are ENHRY and SYGVKD. The CDR3 DNA reads as TGTGCCATCAGCGAATACCGGCTGGAGACCCAGTACTTC. This encodes CAISEYRLETQYF.

The chain uses TRBV5-1 and TRBJ2-3, with D perhaps matching TRBD2 (6 bases). Germline CDR1 SGHRS, CDR2 YFSETQ. V lost 3 bases and J lost 0, with 17 bases in between. The CDR3 has 17 amino acids. The CDR3 nucleotides are TGCGCCAGCAGCTCTCCCCCCGCAGGGAGGAGCACAGATACGCAGTATTTT. Protein sequence: CASSSPPAGRSTDTQYF.

The CDR3 protein is CASSRENNEKLFF. The CDR3, as DNA: TGTGCCAGCAGTAGGGAAAATAATGAAAAACTGTTTTTT. The V call is TRBV2, the J call TRBJ1-4; D ambiguous. Per the germline V gene, CDR1 is SNHLY and CDR2 is FYNNEI. The CDR3 is 13 residues long. Between the trimmed V and J ends, which lost 5 bases and 4 bases, there was a span of 8 bases.

Notes on this clone: Different DNA sequences within this sample yield the same CDR3. The V gene is TRBV5-4, the J gene TRBJ1-3; no clear D gene. The germline V gene has CDR1 SGHNT and CDR2 YYREEE (reference sequence). The CDR3 runs 15 residues. V gave up 0 bases and J gave up 0 bases, with 7 bases separating them. In DNA form, the CDR3 reads TGTGCCAGCAGCTTGGATGCGGGCTCTGGAAACACCATATATTTT. Translating it yields CASSLDAGSGNTIYF.